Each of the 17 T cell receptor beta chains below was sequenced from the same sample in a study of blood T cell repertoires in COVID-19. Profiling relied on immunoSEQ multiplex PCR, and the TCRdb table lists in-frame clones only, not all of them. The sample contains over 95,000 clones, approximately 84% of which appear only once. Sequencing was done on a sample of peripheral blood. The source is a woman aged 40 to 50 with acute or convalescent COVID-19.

The chain's CDR3 is CASAGGAGGYTF. CDR3 coding DNA: TGTGCCAGCGCAGGGGGCGCAGGTGGCTACACCTTC. The J gene is TRBJ1-2, the V gene TRBV19; 8 nucleotides match TRBD1. Germline V gene data show CDR1 as LNHDA and CDR2 as SQIVND (reference sequence). The CDR3 is made up of 12 amino acids. With 9 bases clipped from V and 7 bases from J, the junction kept 7 bases outside the gene matches.

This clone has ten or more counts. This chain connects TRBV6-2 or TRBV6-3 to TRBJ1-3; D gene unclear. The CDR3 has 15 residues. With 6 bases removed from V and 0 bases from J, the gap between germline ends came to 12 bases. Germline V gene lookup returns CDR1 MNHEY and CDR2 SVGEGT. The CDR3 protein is CASSPMSTSGNTIYF. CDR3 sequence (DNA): TGTGCCAGCAGCCCCATGTCTACCTCTGGAAACACCATATATTTT.

The CDR3: CASSPPSKSYEQYF. CDR3 nucleotides: TGTGCCAGCTCACCACCGTCCAAATCCTACGAGCAGTACTTC. V usage is TRBV18 and J usage is TRBJ2-7; D not certain. CDR1 is KGHSH, CDR2 LQKENI, per germline. CDR3 length equals 14 residues. The V end was cut by 0 bases, the J end by 1 base, with 7 bases between. The full variable domain, rest sourced from reference TRBV18 and TRBJ2-7, is NAGVMQNPRHLVRRRGQEARLRCSPMKGHSHVYWYRQLPEEGLKFMVYLQKENIIDESGMPKERFSAEFPKEGPSILRIQQVVRGDSAAYFCASSPPSKSYEQYFGPGTRLTVT.

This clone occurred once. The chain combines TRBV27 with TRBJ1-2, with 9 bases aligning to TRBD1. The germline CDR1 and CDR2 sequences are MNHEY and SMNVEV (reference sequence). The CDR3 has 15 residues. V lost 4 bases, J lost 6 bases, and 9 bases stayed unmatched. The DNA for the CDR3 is TGTGCCAGCAGTTGGGGTCTGGGACAGGGCCATGGCTACACCTTC. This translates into CASSWGLGQGHGYTF.

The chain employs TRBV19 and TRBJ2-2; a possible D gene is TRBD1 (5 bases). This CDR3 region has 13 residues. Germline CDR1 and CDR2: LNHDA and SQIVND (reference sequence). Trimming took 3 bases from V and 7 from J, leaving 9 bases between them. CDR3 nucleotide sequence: TGTGCCAGTAGTATCCCAGGGCACGGGGAGCTGTTTTTT. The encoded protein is CASSIPGHGELFF.

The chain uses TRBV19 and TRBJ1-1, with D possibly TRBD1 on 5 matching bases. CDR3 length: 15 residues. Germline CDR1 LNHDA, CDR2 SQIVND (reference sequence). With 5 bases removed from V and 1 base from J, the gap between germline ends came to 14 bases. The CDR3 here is CASSLKPRGNTEAFF. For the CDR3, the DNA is TGTGCCAGTAGTCTAAAACCTAGGGGGAACACTGAAGCTTTCTTT.

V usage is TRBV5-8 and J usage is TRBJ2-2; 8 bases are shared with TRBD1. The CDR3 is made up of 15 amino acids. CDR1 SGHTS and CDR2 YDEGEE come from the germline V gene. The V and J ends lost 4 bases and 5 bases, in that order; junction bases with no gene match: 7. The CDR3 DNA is TGTGCCAGCAGCCCTCGGACAGGGTGGACCGGGGAGCTGTTTTTT. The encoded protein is CASSPRTGWTGELFF.

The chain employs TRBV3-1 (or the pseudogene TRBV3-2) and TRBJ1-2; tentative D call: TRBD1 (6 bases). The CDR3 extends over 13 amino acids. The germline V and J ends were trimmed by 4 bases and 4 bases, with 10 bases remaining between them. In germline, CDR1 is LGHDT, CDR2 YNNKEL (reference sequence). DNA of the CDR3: TGTGCCAGCAGCCCGGGACACAGCTATGGCTACACCTTC. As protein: CASSPGHSYGYTF.

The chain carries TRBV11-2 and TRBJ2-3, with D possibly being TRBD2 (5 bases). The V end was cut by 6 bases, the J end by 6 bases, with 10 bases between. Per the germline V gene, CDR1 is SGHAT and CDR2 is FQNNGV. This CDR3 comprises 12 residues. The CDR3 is CASSYRGDTQYF. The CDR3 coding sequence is TGTGCCAGCAGTTATCGCGGGGATACGCAGTATTTT.

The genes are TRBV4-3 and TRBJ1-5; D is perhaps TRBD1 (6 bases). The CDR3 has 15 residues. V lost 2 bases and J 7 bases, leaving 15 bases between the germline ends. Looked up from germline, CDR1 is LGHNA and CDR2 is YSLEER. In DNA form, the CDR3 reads TGCGCCAGCAGCCAAACGGTTACAGGGTTACAGCCCCAGCATTTT. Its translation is CASSQTVTGLQPQHF.

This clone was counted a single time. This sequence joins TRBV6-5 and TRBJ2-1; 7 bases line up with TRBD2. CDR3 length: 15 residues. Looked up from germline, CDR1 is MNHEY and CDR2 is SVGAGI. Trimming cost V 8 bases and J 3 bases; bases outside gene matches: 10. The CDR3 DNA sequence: TGTGCCAGCTCGAAAGCGGGGTTGGGCTACAATGAGCAGTTCTTC. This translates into CASSKAGLGYNEQFF.

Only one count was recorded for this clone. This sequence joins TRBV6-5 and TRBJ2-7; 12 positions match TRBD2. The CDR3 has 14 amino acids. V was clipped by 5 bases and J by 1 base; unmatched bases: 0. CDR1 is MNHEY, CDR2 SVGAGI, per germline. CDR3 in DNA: TGTGCCAGCAGTCTAGCGGGGGGGTCCTACGAGCAGTACTTC. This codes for CASSLAGGSYEQYF.

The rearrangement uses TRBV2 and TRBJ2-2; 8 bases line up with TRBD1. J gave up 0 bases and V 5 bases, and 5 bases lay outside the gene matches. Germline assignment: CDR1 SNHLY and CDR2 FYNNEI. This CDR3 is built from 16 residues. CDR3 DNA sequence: TGTGCCAGCAGTAACGCAGGGGGCGCGAACACCGGGGAGCTGTTTTTT. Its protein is CASSNAGGANTGELFF.

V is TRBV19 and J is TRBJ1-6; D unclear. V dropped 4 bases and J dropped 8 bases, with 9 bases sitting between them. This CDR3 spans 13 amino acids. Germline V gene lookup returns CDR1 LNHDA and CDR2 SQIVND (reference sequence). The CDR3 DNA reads TGTGCCAGTAGTACAGGATATTATTCACCCCTCCACTTT. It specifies CASSTGYYSPLHF. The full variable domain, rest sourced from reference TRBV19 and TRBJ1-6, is DGGITQSPKYLFRKEGQNVTLSCEQNLNHDAMYWYRQDPGQGLRLIYYSQIVNDFQKGDIAEGYSVSREKKESFPLTVTSAQKNPTAFYLCASSTGYYSPLHFGNGTRLTVT.

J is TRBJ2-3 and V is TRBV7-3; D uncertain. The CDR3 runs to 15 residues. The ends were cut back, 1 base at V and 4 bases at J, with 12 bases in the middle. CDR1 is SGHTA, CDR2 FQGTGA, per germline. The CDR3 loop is CASSLNGNPADTQYF. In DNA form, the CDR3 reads TGTGCCAGCAGCTTAAATGGCAATCCCGCAGATACGCAGTATTTT.

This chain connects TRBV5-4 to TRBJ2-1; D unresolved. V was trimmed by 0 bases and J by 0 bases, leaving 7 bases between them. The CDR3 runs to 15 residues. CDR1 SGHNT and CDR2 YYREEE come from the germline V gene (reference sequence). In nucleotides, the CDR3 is TGTGCCAGCAGCTTGGCTCCGAGCTCCTACAATGAGCAGTTCTTC. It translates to CASSLAPSSYNEQFF.

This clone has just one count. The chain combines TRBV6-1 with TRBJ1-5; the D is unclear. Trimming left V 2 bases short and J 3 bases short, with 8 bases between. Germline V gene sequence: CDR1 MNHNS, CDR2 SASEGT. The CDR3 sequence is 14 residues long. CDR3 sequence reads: CASSERQYNQPQHF. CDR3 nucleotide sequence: TGTGCCAGCAGTGAACGTCAGTACAATCAGCCCCAGCATTTT.